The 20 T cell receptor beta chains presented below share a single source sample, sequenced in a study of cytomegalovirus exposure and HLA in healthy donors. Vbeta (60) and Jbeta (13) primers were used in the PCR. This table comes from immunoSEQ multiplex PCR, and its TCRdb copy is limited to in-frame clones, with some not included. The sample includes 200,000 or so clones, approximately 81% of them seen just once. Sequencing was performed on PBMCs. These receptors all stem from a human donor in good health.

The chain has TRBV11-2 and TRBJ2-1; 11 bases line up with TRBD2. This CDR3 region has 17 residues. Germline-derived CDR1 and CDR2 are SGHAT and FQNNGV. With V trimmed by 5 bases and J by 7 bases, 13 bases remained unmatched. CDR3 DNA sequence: TGTGCCAGCAGCCAAGTAGGGACTAGCGGAAGGGGTAATGAGCAGTTCTTC. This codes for CASSQVGTSGRGNEQFF.

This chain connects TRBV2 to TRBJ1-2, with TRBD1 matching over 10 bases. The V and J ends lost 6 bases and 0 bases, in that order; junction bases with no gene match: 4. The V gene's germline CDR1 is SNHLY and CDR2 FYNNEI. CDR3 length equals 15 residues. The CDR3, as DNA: TGTGCCAGCAGACGAGGGACAGGGGCTAACTATGGCTACACCTTC. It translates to CASRRGTGANYGYTF.

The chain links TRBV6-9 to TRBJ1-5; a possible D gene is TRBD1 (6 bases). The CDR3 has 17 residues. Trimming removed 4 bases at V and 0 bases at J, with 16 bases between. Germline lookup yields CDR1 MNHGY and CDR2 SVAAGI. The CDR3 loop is CASSSRRTDPSNQPQHF. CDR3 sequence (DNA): TGTGCCAGCAGTTCACGACGGACAGACCCTAGCAATCAGCCCCAGCATTTT.

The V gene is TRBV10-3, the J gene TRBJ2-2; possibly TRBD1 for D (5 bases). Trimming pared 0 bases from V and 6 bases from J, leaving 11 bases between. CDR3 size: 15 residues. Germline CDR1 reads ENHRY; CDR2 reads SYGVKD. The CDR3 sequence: CAISESLVGAGELFF. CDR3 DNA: TGTGCCATCAGTGAGTCGTTAGTAGGGGCCGGGGAGCTGTTTTTT.

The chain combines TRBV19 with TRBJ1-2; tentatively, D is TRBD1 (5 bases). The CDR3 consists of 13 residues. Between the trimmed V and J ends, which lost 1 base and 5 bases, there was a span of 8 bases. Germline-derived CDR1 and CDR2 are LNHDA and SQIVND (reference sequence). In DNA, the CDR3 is TGTGCCAGTAGTATAGCGGGGGGGTATGGCTACACCTTC. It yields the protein CASSIAGGYGYTF.

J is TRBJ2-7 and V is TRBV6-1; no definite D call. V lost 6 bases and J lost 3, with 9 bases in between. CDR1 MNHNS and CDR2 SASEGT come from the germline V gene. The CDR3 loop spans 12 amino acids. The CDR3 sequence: CASSHGFYEQYF. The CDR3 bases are TGTGCCAGCAGCCACGGGTTCTACGAGCAGTACTTC.

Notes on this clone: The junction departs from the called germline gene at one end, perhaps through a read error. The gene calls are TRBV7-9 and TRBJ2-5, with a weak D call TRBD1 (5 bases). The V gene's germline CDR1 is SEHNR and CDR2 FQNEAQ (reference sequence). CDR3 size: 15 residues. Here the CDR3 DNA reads TGTTCCAGCAGCTTAGCTAGACAGTCCCAAGAGACCCAGTACTTC. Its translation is CSSSLARQSQETQYF.

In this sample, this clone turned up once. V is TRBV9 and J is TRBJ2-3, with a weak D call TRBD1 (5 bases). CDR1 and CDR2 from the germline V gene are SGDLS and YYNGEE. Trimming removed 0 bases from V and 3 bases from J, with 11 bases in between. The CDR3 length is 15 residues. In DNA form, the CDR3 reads TGTGCCAGCAGCGTAGCGTCAGGGATAACAGATACGCAGTATTTT. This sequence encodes CASSVASGITDTQYF. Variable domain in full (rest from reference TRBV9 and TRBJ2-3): DSGVTQTPKHLITATGQRVTLRCSPRSGDLSVYWYQQSLDQGLQFLIQYYNGEERAKGNILERFSAQQFPDLHSELNLSSLELGDSALYFCASSVASGITDTQYFGPGTRLTVL.

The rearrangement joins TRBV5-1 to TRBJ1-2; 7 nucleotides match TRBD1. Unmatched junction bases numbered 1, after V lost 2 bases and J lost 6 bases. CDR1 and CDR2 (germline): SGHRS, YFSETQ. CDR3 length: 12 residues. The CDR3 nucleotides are TGCGCCAGCAGCTTCCAGGGGGATGGCTACACCTTC. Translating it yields CASSFQGDGYTF.

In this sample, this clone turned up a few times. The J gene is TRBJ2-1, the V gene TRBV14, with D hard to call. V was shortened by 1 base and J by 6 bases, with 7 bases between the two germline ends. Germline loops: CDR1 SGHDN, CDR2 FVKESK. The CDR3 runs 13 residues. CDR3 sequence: CASSQGGGNEQFF. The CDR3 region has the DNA TGTGCCAGCAGCCAAGGAGGTGGCAATGAGCAGTTCTTC. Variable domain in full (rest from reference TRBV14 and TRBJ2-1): EAGVTQFPSHSVIEKGQTVTLRCDPISGHDNLYWYRRVMGKEIKFLLHFVKESKQDESGMPNNRFLAERTGGTYSTLKVQPAELEDSGVYFCASSQGGGNEQFFGPGTRLTVL.

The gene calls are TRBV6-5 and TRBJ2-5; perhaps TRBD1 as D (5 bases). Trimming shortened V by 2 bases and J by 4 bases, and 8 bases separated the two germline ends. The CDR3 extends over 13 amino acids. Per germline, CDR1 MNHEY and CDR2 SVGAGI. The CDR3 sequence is CASSYPGIETQYF. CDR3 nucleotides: TGTGCCAGCAGTTACCCAGGGATAGAGACCCAGTACTTC.

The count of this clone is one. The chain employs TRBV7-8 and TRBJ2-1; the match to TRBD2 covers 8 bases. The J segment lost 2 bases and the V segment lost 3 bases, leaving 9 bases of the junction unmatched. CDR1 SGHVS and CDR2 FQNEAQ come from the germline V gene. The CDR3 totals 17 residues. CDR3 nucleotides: TGTGCCAGCAGCTTCAACTTAGCGGGGCAGGCCTACAATGAGCAGTTCTTC. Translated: CASSFNLAGQAYNEQFF. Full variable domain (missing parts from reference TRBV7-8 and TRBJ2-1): GAGVSQSPRYKVAKRGQDVALRCDPISGHVSLFWYQQALGQGPEFLTYFQNEAQLDKSGLPSDRFFAERPEGSVSTLKIQRTQQEDSAVYLCASSFNLAGQAYNEQFFGPGTRLTVL.

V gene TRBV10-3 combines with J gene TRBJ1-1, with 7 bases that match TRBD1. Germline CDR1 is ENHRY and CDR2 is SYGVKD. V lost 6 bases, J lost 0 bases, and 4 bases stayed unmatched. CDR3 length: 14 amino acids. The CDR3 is CAIRKTGMNTEAFF. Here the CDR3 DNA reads TGTGCCATCAGAAAGACAGGGATGAACACTGAAGCTTTCTTT.

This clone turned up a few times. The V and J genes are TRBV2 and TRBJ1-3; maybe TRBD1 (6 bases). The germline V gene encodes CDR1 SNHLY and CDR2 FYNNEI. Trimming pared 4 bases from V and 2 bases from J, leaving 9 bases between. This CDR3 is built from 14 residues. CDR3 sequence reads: CASSVTGTGNTIYF. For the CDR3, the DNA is TGTGCCAGCAGTGTCACAGGGACTGGAAACACCATATATTTT.

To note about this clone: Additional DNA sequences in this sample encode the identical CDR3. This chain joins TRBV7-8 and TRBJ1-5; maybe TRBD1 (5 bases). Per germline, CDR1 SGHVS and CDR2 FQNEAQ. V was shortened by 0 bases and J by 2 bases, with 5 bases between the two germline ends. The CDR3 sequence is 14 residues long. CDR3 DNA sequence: TGTGCCAGCAGCTTAGCACAGGGCAATCAGCCCCAGCATTTT. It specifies CASSLAQGNQPQHF.

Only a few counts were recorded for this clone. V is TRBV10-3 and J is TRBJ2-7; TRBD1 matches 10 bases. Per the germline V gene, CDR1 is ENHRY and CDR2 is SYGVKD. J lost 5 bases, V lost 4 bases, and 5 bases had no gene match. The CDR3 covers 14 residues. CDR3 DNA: TGTGCCATCAGTGTCGGGGACAGGGGCAACGAGCAGTACTTC. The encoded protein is CAISVGDRGNEQYF.

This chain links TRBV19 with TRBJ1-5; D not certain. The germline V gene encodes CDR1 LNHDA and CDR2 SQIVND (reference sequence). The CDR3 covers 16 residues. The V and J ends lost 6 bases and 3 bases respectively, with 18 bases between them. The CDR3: CASSLMADLNNQPQHF. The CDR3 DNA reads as TGTGCCAGTAGCCTCATGGCGGATTTAAACAATCAGCCCCAGCATTTT.

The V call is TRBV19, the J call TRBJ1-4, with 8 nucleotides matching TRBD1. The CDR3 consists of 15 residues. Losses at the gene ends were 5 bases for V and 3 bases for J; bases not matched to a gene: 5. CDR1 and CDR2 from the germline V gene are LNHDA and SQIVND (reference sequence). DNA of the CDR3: TGTGCCAGTAGTTGGACAGGGTCGGCTAATGAAAAACTGTTTTTT. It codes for CASSWTGSANEKLFF.

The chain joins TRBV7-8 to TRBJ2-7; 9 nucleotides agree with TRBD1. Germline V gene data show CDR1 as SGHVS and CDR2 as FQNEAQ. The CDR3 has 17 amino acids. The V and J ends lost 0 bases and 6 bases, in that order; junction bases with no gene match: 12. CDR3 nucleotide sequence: TGTGCCAGCAGCTTAGCGCCCGGGGGGACAGGGAAACTCGAGCAGTACTTC. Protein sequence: CASSLAPGGTGKLEQYF. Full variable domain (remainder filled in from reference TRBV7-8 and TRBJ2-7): GAGVSQSPRYKVAKRGQDVALRCDPISGHVSLFWYQQALGQGPEFLTYFQNEAQLDKSGLPSDRFFAERPEGSVSTLKIQRTQQEDSAVYLCASSLAPGGTGKLEQYFGPGTRLTVT.

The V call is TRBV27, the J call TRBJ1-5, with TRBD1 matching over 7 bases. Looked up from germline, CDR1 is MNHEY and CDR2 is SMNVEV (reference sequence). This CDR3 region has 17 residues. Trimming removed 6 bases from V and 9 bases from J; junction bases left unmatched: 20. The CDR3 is CASSTGTASLRRRPQHF. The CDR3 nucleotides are TGTGCCAGCAGCACCGGGACAGCCAGCCTCCGGAGGCGGCCCCAGCATTTT.